One and the same sample provided the 21 T cell receptor beta chains below, sequenced in a study of Ad26.COV2.S vaccination and SARS-CoV-2 variants (dated by TCRdb to about 2021). Sample treatment or condition, as interpreted from the label and publication: over 15 received Ad26.COV2.S at low or high dose, single or two shots; about five received placebo; per-sample allocation not given. Repertoires of vaccine and placebo recipients were sequenced from samples collected on day 63 after the first injection. Library construction relied on the immunoSEQ multiplex PCR assay. TCRdb provides this immuneACCESS table in a form limited to in-frame rearrangements. Some clones are lacking; in checked studies, under half of them reflect an unresolved V gene, and why the rest are absent is not known. Within this sample are roughly 680,000 clones, with roughly 90% of them counted one time only. The ten largest clones add up to nearly 1.5% of the sample.

The input for sequencing was peripheral blood, taken in a trial of Ad26.COV2.S vaccine versus placebo. All receptors come from a person between 18 and 65 years old who received the Ad26.COV2.S COVID-19 vaccine or a placebo.

V usage is TRBV7-8 and J usage is TRBJ2-3; the D gene is possibly TRBD2 (5 bases). V was shortened by 2 bases and J by 5 bases, with 11 bases between the two germline ends. This CDR3 contains 14 residues. Germline V gene lookup returns CDR1 SGHVS and CDR2 FQNEAQ. The CDR3, as DNA: TGTGCCAGCAGCTTACCAGGAGGAAGAGATACGCAGTATTTT. This encodes CASSLPGGRDTQYF. Filled out from reference TRBV7-8 and TRBJ2-3, the complete variable domain reads GAGVSQSPRYKVAKRGQDVALRCDPISGHVSLFWYQQALGQGPEFLTYFQNEAQLDKSGLPSDRFFAERPEGSVSTLKIQRTQQEDSAVYLCASSLPGGRDTQYFGPGTRLTVL.

This sequence joins TRBV11-3 and TRBJ2-2; 7 nucleotides match TRBD2. The CDR3 totals 16 residues. J gave up 2 bases and V 2 bases, and 5 bases lay outside the gene matches. Germline loops: CDR1 SGHNT, CDR2 YENEEA. Here the CDR3 reads CASSLWASGNTGELFF. As DNA, the CDR3 is TGTGCCAGCAGCTTATGGGCTAGCGGAAACACCGGGGAGCTGTTTTTT.

The chain carries TRBV18 and TRBJ1-6, with D unresolved. Trimming removed 0 bases from V and 7 bases from J, with 13 bases in between. Germline-derived CDR1 and CDR2 are KGHSH and LQKENI. This CDR3 has 16 amino acids. The CDR3 loop is CASSPPPLHPNSPLHF. CDR3 coding DNA: TGTGCCAGCTCACCACCGCCTTTACACCCCAATTCACCCCTCCACTTT.

The gene calls are TRBV7-8 and TRBJ2-1; D might be TRBD2 (6 bases). The CDR3 runs 15 residues. Trimming took off 5 bases at V and 7 bases at J, with 18 bases between the two ends. CDR1 and CDR2 (germline): SGHVS, FQNEAQ. The CDR3 region is CASSIPGVRRNEQFF. In DNA, the CDR3 is TGTGCCAGCAGCATCCCGGGAGTCAGAAGGAATGAGCAGTTCTTC.

This chain joins TRBV27 and TRBJ1-1; weak D call: TRBD1 (5 bases). Trimming removed 5 bases from V and 6 bases from J, with 19 bases in between. The CDR3 is 15 amino acids. Germline CDR1 MNHEY, CDR2 SMNVEV (reference sequence). CDR3 region: CASSGGTGRVPEAFF. The CDR3 DNA reads as TGTGCCAGCAGTGGGGGGACGGGGAGGGTCCCTGAAGCTTTCTTT.

The sample holds a few counts of this clone. The V gene is TRBV5-6, the J gene TRBJ2-2; weak D call: TRBD2 (6 bases). Germline lookup yields CDR1 SGHDT and CDR2 YYEEEE. V dropped 5 bases and J dropped 5 bases, with 16 bases sitting between them. The CDR3 totals 15 residues. This CDR3 is CASREEGLGTGELFF. CDR3 coding DNA: TGTGCCAGCAGGGAGGAGGGGCTAGGGACCGGGGAGCTGTTTTTT.

This chain joins TRBV7-9 and TRBJ2-7; tentatively, D is TRBD1 or TRBD2 (6 bases each). Germline V gene lookup returns CDR1 SEHNR and CDR2 FQNEAQ (reference sequence). V lost 8 bases and J lost 6, with 17 bases in between. This CDR3 spans 13 amino acids. The CDR3 loop is CASVRGGNGEQYF. The CDR3 DNA follows: TGTGCCAGCGTCCGAGGGGGGAATGGCGAGCAGTACTTC.

This clone has only one observation. The chain combines TRBV5-1 with TRBJ2-3, with D possibly being TRBD1 (6 bases). This CDR3 spans 18 amino acids. V was shortened by 1 base and J by 0 bases, with 18 bases between the two germline ends. Germline loops: CDR1 SGHRS, CDR2 YFSETQ. The CDR3: CASSLSIRDTVSTDTQYF. In nucleotides, the CDR3 is TGCGCCAGCAGCTTGTCCATAAGGGACACCGTTAGCACAGATACGCAGTATTTT.

The chain carries TRBV3-1 (or the pseudogene TRBV3-2) and TRBJ2-7; a weak D match, TRBD2 (7 bases). This CDR3 spans 16 amino acids. The germline CDR1 and CDR2 sequences are LGHDT and YNNKEL (reference sequence). V was shortened by 0 bases and J by 2 bases, with 14 bases between the two germline ends. CDR3 in DNA: TGTGCCAGCAGCCAAGATTACCGGGGGGCCCCCTACGAGCAGTACTTC. This sequence encodes CASSQDYRGAPYEQYF.

CDR3 residues: CASSPTSGGFTTDTQYF. The CDR3 region has the DNA TGTGCCAGCAGCCCAACTAGCGGGGGGTTTACCACAGATACGCAGTATTTT. This chain uses TRBV11-2 with TRBJ2-3; 12 nucleotides match TRBD2. Unmatched junction bases numbered 8, after V lost 5 bases and J lost 2 bases. From germline, CDR1 is SGHAT and CDR2 FQNNGV. The CDR3 is 17 residues long. Full variable domain (remainder filled in from reference TRBV11-2 and TRBJ2-3): EAGVAQSPRYKIIEKRQSVAFWCNPISGHATLYWYQQILGQGPKLLIQFQNNGVVDDSQLPKDRFSAERLKGVDSTLKIQPAKLEDSAVYLCASSPTSGGFTTDTQYFGPGTRLTVL.

V is TRBV5-1 and J is TRBJ2-5, with D perhaps TRBD2 (6 bases). Looked up from germline, CDR1 is SGHRS and CDR2 is YFSETQ. Trimming took off 0 bases at V and 5 bases at J, with 14 bases between the two ends. The CDR3 loop spans 15 amino acids. The CDR3 bases are TGCGCCAGCAGCTTGGGCTTGGGGGGTACGGAGACCCAGTACTTC. Translating gives CASSLGLGGTETQYF.

This chain uses TRBV30 with TRBJ2-7, with D possibly being TRBD1 or TRBD2 (6 bases each). Trimming removed 3 bases at V and 0 bases at J, with 15 bases between. The CDR3 is 15 residues long. In germline, CDR1 is GTSNPN, CDR2 SVGIG (reference sequence). CDR3 region: CAWRRRGGSSYEQYF. The CDR3, as DNA: TGTGCCTGGAGGAGGAGAGGGGGGAGCTCCTACGAGCAGTACTTC.

The V call is TRBV6-5, the J call TRBJ2-1; possible D gene TRBD2, 7 bases. CDR1 is MNHEY and CDR2 is SVGAGI in the germline V gene. The CDR3 covers 13 residues. V lost 7 bases, J lost 10 bases, and 17 bases lay in between. The CDR3 sequence: CASNNGGGGEQFF. The DNA for the CDR3 is TGTGCCAGCAACAACGGCGGGGGCGGAGAGCAGTTCTTC.

The chain couples TRBV4-2 to TRBJ2-5; TRBD2 aligns across 9 bases. The germline V gene has CDR1 LGHNA and CDR2 YNFKEQ. The CDR3 has 15 residues. Germline trimming cut 2 bases from V and 2 bases from J; bases unmatched to any gene: 3. The CDR3 protein is CASSQITSGQETQYF. The DNA of the CDR3 is TGTGCCAGCAGCCAAATTACTAGCGGGCAAGAGACCCAGTACTTC.

This chain connects TRBV4-3 to TRBJ2-7; D perhaps matches TRBD1 (6 bases). Germline CDR1 is LGHNA and CDR2 is YSLEER. The CDR3 has 17 residues. V dropped 0 bases and J dropped 0 bases, with 15 bases sitting between them. This CDR3 reads CASSQDPQGFSSYEQYF. CDR3 in DNA: TGCGCCAGCAGCCAAGATCCTCAGGGGTTTAGCTCCTACGAGCAGTACTTC.

The chain joins TRBV9 to TRBJ1-4; D uncertain. Per the germline V gene, CDR1 is SGDLS and CDR2 is YYNGEE. Trimming removed 0 bases at V and 10 bases at J, with 7 bases between. The CDR3 totals 12 residues. CDR3 loop: CASSVADGKLFF. The CDR3 DNA sequence: TGTGCCAGCAGCGTAGCCGACGGAAAACTGTTTTTT.

This chain joins TRBV2 and TRBJ2-3; D is ambiguous. The V end lost 2 bases, the J end lost 5 bases, and 5 bases lay between the germline ends. Per germline, CDR1 SNHLY and CDR2 FYNNEI. This CDR3 comprises 12 residues. The CDR3 DNA reads TGTGCCAGCAGTGAAATCCGAGATACGCAGTATTTT. The encoded protein is CASSEIRDTQYF.

This clone came up once. The chain employs TRBV6-5 and TRBJ2-4, with D possibly matching TRBD1 (5 bases). CDR3 length: 15 residues. In germline, CDR1 is MNHEY, CDR2 SVGAGI. Trimming removed 6 bases at V and 0 bases at J, with 12 bases between. The CDR3 reads CASRQGGLAKNIQYF. The CDR3 region has the DNA TGTGCCAGCAGGCAGGGTGGGTTAGCCAAAAACATTCAGTACTTC.

In this sample, this clone turned up once. The chain carries TRBV30 and TRBJ2-1, with TRBD1 as a possible D gene (5 bases). Trimming removed 7 bases at V and 4 bases at J, with 17 bases between. Germline CDR1 GTSNPN, CDR2 SVGIG (reference sequence). The CDR3 sequence is 14 residues long. The CDR3 DNA is TGTGCCTATTTAACAGGAGATTTTTACAATGAGCAGTTCTTC. This encodes CAYLTGDFYNEQFF.

The chain recombines TRBV7-3 with TRBJ2-2; no reliable D call. This CDR3 has 13 residues. The germline CDR1 and CDR2 sequences are SGHTA and FQGTGA. The V end was cut by 2 bases, the J end by 4 bases, with 5 bases between. The DNA for the CDR3 is TGTGCCAGCAGCTTATTTTCCACCGGGGAGCTGTTTTTT. Protein product: CASSLFSTGELFF.

The chain joins TRBV13 to TRBJ2-5, with 9 bases that match TRBD1. Germline CDR1 reads PRHDT; CDR2 reads FYEKMQ (reference sequence). V lost 5 bases to trimming and J lost 4 bases; unmatched junction nucleotides: 5. CDR3 length: 14 residues. The CDR3 protein is CASSPGQGRETQYF. CDR3 sequence (DNA): TGTGCCAGCAGCCCGGGACAGGGAAGAGAGACCCAGTACTTC.